This TCR beta chain was obtained from a study of T cells in Graves' hyperthyroidism and ophthalmopathy. Trimming removed 1 base at V and 6 bases at J, with 15 bases between. Germline CDR1 SGHTA, CDR2 FQGNSA. This CDR3 spans 16 amino acids. Researchers defined stable Graves' hyperthyroidism as no ophthalmopathy progression within 18 months. RNA transcripts yielded amplified TCR beta CDR3 regions. Initially, a first-round RT-PCR of the TCR CDR3 employed the HTBI primer set. MiXCR was run by TCRdb on the multiplex PCR reads, yielding one entry per CDR3 protein. This table holds 750,000 to 950,000 distinct CDR3 sequences, about 38% found once. This clonotype was recorded a few times.

The genes are TRBV7-2 and TRBJ2-2; maybe TRBD1 (6 bases). This receptor was taken from a man younger than 35 with Graves' hyperthyroidism. Source material: blood. CDR3 in amino acids: CASSLDTGSMAGELFF. In DNA, the CDR3 is TGTGCCAGCAGCTTAGATACAGGGTCGATGGCCGGGGAGCTGTTTTTT.